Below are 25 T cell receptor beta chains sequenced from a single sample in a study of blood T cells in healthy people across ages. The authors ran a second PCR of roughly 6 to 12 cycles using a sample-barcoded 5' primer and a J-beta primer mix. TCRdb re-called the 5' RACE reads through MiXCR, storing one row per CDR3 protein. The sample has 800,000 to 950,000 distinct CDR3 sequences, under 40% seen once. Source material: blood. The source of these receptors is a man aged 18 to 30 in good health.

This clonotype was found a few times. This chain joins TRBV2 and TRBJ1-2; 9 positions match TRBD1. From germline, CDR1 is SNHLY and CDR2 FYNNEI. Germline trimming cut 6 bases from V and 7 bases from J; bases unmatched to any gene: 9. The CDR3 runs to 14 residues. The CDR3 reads CASSPGQGFGGYTF. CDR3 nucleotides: TGTGCCAGCAGCCCGGGACAGGGCTTTGGTGGCTACACCTTC.

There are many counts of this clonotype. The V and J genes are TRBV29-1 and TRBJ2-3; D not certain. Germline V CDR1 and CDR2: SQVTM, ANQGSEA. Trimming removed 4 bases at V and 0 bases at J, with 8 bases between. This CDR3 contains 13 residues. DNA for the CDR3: TGCAGCGTTGCAGTGCTGAGCACAGATACGCAGTATTTT. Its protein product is CSVAVLSTDTQYF.

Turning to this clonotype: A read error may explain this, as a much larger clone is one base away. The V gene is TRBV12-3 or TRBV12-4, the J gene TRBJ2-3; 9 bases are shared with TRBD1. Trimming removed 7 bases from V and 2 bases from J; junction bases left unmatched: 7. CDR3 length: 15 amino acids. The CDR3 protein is CASTQQGAYTDTQYF. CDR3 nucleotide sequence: TGTGCCAGCACCCAACAGGGGGCGTACACAGATACGCAGTATTTT.

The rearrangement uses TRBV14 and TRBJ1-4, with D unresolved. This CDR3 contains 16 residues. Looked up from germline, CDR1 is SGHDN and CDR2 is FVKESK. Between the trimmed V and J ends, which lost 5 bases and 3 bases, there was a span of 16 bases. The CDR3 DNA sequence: TGTGCCAGCAGCTTGGGCCAAGGTTTAGCTAATGAAAAACTGTTTTTT. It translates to CASSLGQGLANEKLFF.

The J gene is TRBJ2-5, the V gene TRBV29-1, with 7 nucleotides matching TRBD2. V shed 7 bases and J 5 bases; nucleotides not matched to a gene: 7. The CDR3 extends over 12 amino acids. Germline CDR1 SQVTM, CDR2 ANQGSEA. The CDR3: CSGGLISETQYF. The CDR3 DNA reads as TGCAGCGGGGGACTAATTTCGGAGACCCAGTACTTC.

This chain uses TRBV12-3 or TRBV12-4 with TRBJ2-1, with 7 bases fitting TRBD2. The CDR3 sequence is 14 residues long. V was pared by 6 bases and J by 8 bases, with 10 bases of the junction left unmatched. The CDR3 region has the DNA TGTGCCAGCAGGTGGGGCGGGGGAGCTGATGAGCAGTTCTTC. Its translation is CASRWGGGADEQFF.

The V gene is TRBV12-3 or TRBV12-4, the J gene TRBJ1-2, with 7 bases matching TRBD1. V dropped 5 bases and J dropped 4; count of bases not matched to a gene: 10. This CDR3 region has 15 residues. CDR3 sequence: CASSPLQPGGYGYTF. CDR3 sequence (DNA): TGTGCCAGCAGTCCACTTCAGCCAGGGGGCTATGGCTACACCTTC.

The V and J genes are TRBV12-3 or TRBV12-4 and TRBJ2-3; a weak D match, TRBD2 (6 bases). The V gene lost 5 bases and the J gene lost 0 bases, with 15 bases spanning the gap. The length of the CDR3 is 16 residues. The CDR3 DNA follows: TGTGCCAGCAGTCCGCTCGTGAGCGGGAGCACAGATACGCAGTATTTT. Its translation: CASSPLVSGSTDTQYF.

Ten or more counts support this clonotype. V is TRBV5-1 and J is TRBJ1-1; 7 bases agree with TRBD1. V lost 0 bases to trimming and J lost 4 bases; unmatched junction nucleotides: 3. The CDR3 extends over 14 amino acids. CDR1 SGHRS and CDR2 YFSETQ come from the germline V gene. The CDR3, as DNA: TGCGCCAGCAGCTTGGGACAGGGAGGCACTGAAGCTTTCTTT. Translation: CASSLGQGGTEAFF.

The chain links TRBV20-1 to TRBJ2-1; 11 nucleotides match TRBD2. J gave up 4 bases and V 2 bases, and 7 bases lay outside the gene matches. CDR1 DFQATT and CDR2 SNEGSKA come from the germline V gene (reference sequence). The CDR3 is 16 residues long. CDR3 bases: TGCAGTGCTAGAACTAGCGGGGGCTTTCGTTACAATGAGCAGTTCTTC. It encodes CSARTSGGFRYNEQFF.

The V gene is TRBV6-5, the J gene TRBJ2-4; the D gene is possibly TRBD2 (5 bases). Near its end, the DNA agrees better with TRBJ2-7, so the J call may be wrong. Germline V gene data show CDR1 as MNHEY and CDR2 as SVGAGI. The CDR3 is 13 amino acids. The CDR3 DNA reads TGTGCCAGCAGACACGAACTAGTCGGCGAGCAGTACTTC. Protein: CASRHELVGEQYF.

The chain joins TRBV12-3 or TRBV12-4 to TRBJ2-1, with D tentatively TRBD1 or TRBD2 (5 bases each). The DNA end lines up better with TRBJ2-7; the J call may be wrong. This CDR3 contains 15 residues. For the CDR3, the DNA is TGTGCCAGCATCGGGCAGGGAGCGACCTACAATGAGCAGTACTTC. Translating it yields CASIGQGATYNEQYF.

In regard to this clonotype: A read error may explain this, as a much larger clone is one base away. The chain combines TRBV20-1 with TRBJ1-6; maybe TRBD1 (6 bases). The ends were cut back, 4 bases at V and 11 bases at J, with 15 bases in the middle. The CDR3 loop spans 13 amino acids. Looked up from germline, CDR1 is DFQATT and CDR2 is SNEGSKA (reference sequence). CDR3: CSATPDRHPPLHF. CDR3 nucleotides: TGCAGTGCTACCCCGGACAGACATCCACCCCTCCACTTT.

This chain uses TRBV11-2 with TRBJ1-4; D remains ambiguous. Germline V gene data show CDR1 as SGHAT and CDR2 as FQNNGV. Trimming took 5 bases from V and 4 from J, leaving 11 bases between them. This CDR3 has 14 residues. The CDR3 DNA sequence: TGTGCCAGCAGCCCCGCGACGGGTAATGAAAAACTGTTTTTT. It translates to CASSPATGNEKLFF.

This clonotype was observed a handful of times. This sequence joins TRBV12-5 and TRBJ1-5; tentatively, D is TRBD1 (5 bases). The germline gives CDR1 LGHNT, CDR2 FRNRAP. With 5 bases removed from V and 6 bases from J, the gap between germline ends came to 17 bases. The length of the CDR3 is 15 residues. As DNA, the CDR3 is TGTGCTAGTGGTCCCTCAGGAGGCCAGGGTCAGCCCCAGCATTTT. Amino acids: CASGPSGGQGQPQHF.

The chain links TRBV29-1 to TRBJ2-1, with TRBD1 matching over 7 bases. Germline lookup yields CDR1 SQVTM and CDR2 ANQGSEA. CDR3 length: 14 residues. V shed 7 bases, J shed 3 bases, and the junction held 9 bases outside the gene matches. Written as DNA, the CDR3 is TGCAGCGCCATAGACAGGGCCCTCTACAATGAGCAGTTCTTC. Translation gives CSAIDRALYNEQFF.

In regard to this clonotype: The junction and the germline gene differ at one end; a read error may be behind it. The CDR3 DNA sequence: TGTGCCAGCAGCCAAGACCCGGGGGGAGTTAGCACAGATACGCCGTATTTT. Residues: CASSQDPGGVSTDTPYF. This chain links TRBV3-1 with TRBJ2-3; TRBD2 matches at 7 bases. The CDR3 contains 17 residues. CDR1 is LGHDT and CDR2 is YNNKEL in the germline V gene (reference sequence).

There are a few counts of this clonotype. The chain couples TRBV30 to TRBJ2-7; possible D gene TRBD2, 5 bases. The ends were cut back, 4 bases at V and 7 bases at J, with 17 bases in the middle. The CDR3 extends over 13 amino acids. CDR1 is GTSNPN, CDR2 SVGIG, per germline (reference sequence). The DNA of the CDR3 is TGTGCCTGGACGGGGATCGGAGCCAAAGAGCAGTACTTC. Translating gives CAWTGIGAKEQYF. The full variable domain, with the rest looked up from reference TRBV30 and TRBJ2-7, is SQTIHQWPATLVQPVGSPLSLECTVEGTSNPNLYWYRQAAGRGLQLLFYSVGIGQISSEVPQNLSASRPQDRQFILSSKKLLLSDSGFYLCAWTGIGAKEQYFGPGTRLTVT.

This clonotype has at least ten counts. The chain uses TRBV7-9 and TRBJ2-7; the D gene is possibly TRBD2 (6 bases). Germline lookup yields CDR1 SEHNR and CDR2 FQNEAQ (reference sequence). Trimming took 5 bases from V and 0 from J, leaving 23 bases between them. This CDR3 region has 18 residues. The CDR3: CASSPWGRDFSSSYEQYF. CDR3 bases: TGTGCCAGCAGCCCATGGGGAAGGGACTTTTCGAGCTCCTACGAGCAGTACTTC.

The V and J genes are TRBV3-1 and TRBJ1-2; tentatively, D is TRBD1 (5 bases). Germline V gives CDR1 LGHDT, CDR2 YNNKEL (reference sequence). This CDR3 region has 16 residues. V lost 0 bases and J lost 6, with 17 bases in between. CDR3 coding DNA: TGTGCCAGCAGCCAAGATCGGGGCATAAAGGTCAATGGCTACACCTTC. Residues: CASSQDRGIKVNGYTF.

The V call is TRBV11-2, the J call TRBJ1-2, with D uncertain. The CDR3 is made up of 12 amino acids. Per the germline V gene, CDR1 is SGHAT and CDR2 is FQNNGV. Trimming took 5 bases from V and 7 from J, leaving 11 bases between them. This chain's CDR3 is CASSLNHRGYTF. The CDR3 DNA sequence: TGTGCCAGCAGCCTAAATCATCGTGGCTACACCTTC.

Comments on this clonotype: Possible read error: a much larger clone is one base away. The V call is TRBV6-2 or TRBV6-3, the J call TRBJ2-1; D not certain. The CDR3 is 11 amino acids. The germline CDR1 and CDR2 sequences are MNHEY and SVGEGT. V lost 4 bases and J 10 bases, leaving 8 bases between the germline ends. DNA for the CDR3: TGTGCCAGCAGTTTTACCTACGAGCAGTTCTTC. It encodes CASSFTYEQFF.

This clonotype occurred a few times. CDR3 DNA sequence: TGTGCCAGCGTCTGGGGGGGTAGCACAGATACGCAGTATTTT. This translates into CASVWGGSTDTQYF. The rearrangement links TRBV7-9 to TRBJ2-3; 7 bases agree with TRBD2. This CDR3 contains 14 residues. J was trimmed by 0 bases and V by 8 bases; bases with no gene match: 5. CDR1 and CDR2 from the germline V gene are SEHNR and FQNEAQ (reference sequence).

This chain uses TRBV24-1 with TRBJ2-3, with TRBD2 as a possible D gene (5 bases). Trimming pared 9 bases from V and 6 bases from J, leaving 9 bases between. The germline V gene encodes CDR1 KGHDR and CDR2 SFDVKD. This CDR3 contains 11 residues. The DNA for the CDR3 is TGTGCCACCGGGGAGTCGGATACGCAGTATTTT. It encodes CATGESDTQYF.

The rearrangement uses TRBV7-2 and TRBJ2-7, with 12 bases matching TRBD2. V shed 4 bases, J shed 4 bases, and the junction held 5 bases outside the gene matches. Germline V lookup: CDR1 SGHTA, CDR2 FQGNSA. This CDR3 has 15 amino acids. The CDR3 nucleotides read TGTGCCAGCAGCTCCTCTAGCGGGGGGGGGTACGAGCAGTACTTC. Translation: CASSSSSGGGYEQYF.